A single sample gave rise to the 6 T cell receptor beta chains below, sequenced in a study of cytomegalovirus exposure and HLA in healthy donors. The PCR employed 60 Vbeta primers together with 13 Jbeta primers. The data were produced by immunoSEQ multiplex PCR, yet TCRdb's version contains in-frame clones alone and is incomplete. The table for this sample gives 60,000 to 65,000 clones. Sequencing used PBMCs. Receptor source: a man aged 30 to 39 in good health and CMV-seropositive.

Notes on this clone: A read error may account for a junction end that differs from germline. Other DNA sequences within the sample encode an identical CDR3. This sequence joins TRBV30 and TRBJ2-7, with D maybe TRBD2 (6 bases). The germline V gene has CDR1 GTSNPN and CDR2 SVGIG (reference sequence). The CDR3 contains 14 residues. The CDR3 sequence is CAWGTARGSYEQYF. DNA of the CDR3: TGTGCCTGGGGAACAGCACGGGGGTCCTACGAGCAATACTTC.

V gene TRBV5-1 combines with J gene TRBJ1-2; D not resolved. This CDR3 has 15 amino acids. Germline V lookup: CDR1 SGHRS, CDR2 YFSETQ. V lost 2 bases, J lost 8 bases, and 19 bases lay in between. The CDR3: CASSLGSRDTGGYTF. CDR3 DNA sequence: TGCGCCAGCAGCTTAGGGAGTCGAGACACGGGGGGCTACACCTTC.

The V call is TRBV5-3, the J call TRBJ2-5; 9 nucleotides match TRBD1. The J call may be in error: the DNA end matches TRBJ2-7 better. TRBV5-3 belongs to the ORF category, with a function that is uncertain. The CDR3 contains 15 residues. The CDR3 reads CARSRWGQGGYEQYF. CDR3 DNA: TGTGCCAGAAGCCGCTGGGGACAGGGAGGCTACGAGCAGTACTTC.

The chain links TRBV11-3 to TRBJ2-5; 9 positions agree with TRBD1. Germline CDR1 reads SGHNT; CDR2 reads YENEEA. V shed 5 bases and J 2 bases; nucleotides not matched to a gene: 6. The CDR3 is 15 amino acids. DNA of the CDR3: TGTGCCAGCAGCGCGGACAGGGGAAAACAAGAGACCCAGTACTTC. It codes for CASSADRGKQETQYF.

As for this clone: The junction departs from germline at one end; a sequencing error may be responsible. V and J are TRBV9 and TRBJ1-3; D gene ambiguous. Germline assignment: CDR1 SGDLS and CDR2 YYNGEE. The CDR3 contains 16 residues. In nucleotides, the CDR3 is TGTGCCAGCAGCGTAGGGGTCGGGAACTCTGGAAACAACATATATTTT. This translates into CASSVGVGNSGNNIYF.

The chain employs TRBV12-5 and TRBJ2-7; 7 nucleotides line up with TRBD1. The CDR3 has 13 residues. V was clipped by 6 bases and J by 6 bases; unmatched bases: 8. The V gene's germline CDR1 is LGHNT and CDR2 FRNRAP. The DNA for the CDR3 is TGTGCTAGTGGGAAAGGGGACAGCCTCGAGCAGTACTTC. This sequence encodes CASGKGDSLEQYF.